The next 9 T cell receptor beta chains were all read from a single sample in a study of shared clonotypes between healthy human individuals. The assay was immunoSEQ multiplex PCR, and TCRdb's table has in-frame clones only and misses some. The data hold 950,000 to 1,100,000 clones, with approximately 68% observed a single time. Sequencing used memory CD4+ T cells sorted from blood. Indicated subset: CD45RA-negative fraction. The receptor set was obtained from a man between 18 and 35 years old in good health.

V gene TRBV7-2 combines with J gene TRBJ2-3, with 10 bases that match TRBD2. Trimming took 0 bases from V and 11 from J; bases not matched to a gene: 8. The V gene's germline CDR1 is SGHTA and CDR2 FQGNSA. The CDR3 extends over 15 amino acids. The CDR3 here is CASSLAQRGGVGQYF. As DNA, the CDR3 is TGTGCCAGCAGCTTAGCGCAGCGGGGGGGCGTTGGGCAGTATTTT.

This clone is a singleton in its sample. This chain uses TRBV5-1 with TRBJ1-2; weak D call: TRBD1 (6 bases). V shed 7 bases and J shed 7 bases, with 17 bases lying between them. This CDR3 contains 13 residues. CDR1 and CDR2 from the germline V gene are SGHRS and YFSETQ. This chain's CDR3 is CASGNPQGGGYTF. In DNA, the CDR3 is TGCGCCAGCGGGAACCCACAGGGCGGTGGCTACACCTTC.

This clone was detected a few times. The J gene is TRBJ1-5, the V gene TRBV15; no definite D call. CDR3 length: 15 residues. CDR1 is LNHNV and CDR2 is YYDKDF in the germline V gene (reference sequence). Trimming stripped 5 bases from V and 6 bases from J, with 17 bases between. Written as DNA, the CDR3 is TGTGCCACCAGCCCGGGCGGTATTCCAGGTCAGCCCCAGCATTTT. Translation gives CATSPGGIPGQPQHF.

The CDR3 DNA is TGTGCCAGTAGTCTCGGACAGGGCGAAGGCTACACCTTC. It is translated as CASSLGQGEGYTF. V is TRBV19 and J is TRBJ1-2; 8 bases map to TRBD1. Germline values: CDR1 LNHDA, CDR2 SQIVND (reference sequence). CDR3 length: 13 amino acids. V shed 5 bases and J 8 bases; nucleotides not matched to a gene: 7.

The genes are TRBV7-9 and TRBJ2-1, with 8 nucleotides matching TRBD2. Trimming took 5 bases from V and 2 from J; bases not matched to a gene: 8. The CDR3 runs 16 residues. Germline CDR1 reads SEHNR; CDR2 reads FQNEAQ (reference sequence). CDR3 sequence: CASSPGLASAYNEQFF. DNA of the CDR3: TGTGCCAGCAGCCCCGGACTAGCTTCAGCCTACAATGAGCAGTTCTTC.

The chain employs TRBV5-1 and TRBJ2-7; 11 bases are a match to TRBD2. Germline V CDR1 and CDR2: SGHRS, YFSETQ. The ends lost 0 bases at V and 4 bases at J; junction bases unmatched: 6. This CDR3 has 16 amino acids. Here the CDR3 reads CASSLGAGTSGYEQYF. The CDR3 region has the DNA TGCGCCAGCAGCTTGGGGGCCGGGACTAGCGGTTACGAGCAGTACTTC.

This clone was observed a single time. The gene calls are TRBV19 and TRBJ1-4; 7 bases line up with TRBD1. The CDR3 is made up of 14 amino acids. The J segment lost 4 bases and the V segment lost 5 bases, leaving 4 bases of the junction unmatched. Germline V lookup: CDR1 LNHDA, CDR2 SQIVND (reference sequence). CDR3 residues: CASSRGTDNEKLFF. Written as DNA, the CDR3 is TGTGCCAGTAGTCGCGGGACAGATAATGAAAAACTGTTTTTT.

The CDR3 coding sequence is TGCGCCAGCAGCCTCGATGGCAGTCGGACTAACTATGGCTACACCTTC. Translating gives CASSLDGSRTNYGYTF. The chain combines TRBV5-1 with TRBJ1-2, with D unclear. Trimming pared 4 bases from V and 0 bases from J, leaving 16 bases between. Germline CDR1 reads SGHRS; CDR2 reads YFSETQ. The CDR3 is 16 amino acids. The full variable domain, rest sourced from reference TRBV5-1 and TRBJ1-2, is KAGVTQTPRYLIKTRGQQVTLSCSPISGHRSVSWYQQTPGQGLQFLFEYFSETQRNKGNFPGRFSGRQFSNSRSEMNVSTLELGDSALYLCASSLDGSRTNYGYTFGSGTRLTVV.

As to this clone: The junction departs from germline at one end; a sequencing error may be responsible. The chain is built from TRBV7-7 and TRBJ2-1; TRBD1 aligns across 9 bases. The CDR3 is 13 residues long. CDR1 is SSHAT and CDR2 is FNYEAQ in the germline V gene (reference sequence). This chain's CDR3 is CASSMDRGDEQFF. CDR3 sequence (DNA): TGTGCTAGCAGCATGGACAGGGGCGATGAGCAGTTCTTC.